What follows are 10 T cell receptor beta chains derived from one specimen sequenced in a study of TIL therapy for anti-PD-1-resistant metastatic lung cancer (dated by TCRdb to 2020 to 2022). Interpreted using the paper, the time point label stands for: pre-treatment sample, taken before nivolumab and TIL therapy. The baseline tumor samples, taken from the same resection that was used to grow TIL, were excised metastases, most often pleural nodules or supraclavicular lymph nodes. The immunoSEQ v3 hsTCRB kit was used to amplify TCR beta CDR3 regions from genomic DNA through bias-controlled multiplex PCR. TCRdb provides this immuneACCESS table in a form limited to in-frame rearrangements. Some clones are lacking; in checked studies, under half of them reflect an unresolved V gene, and why the rest are absent is not known. Across this sample there are more than 9,000 clones, with more than 70% seen only once. The top ten clones comprise approximately 10% of the sample.

Source: tumor tissue, taken at baseline. The receptor source for this set is a person aged 25 to 79 with non-small cell lung cancer.

This clone was seen just once. V usage is TRBV28 and J usage is TRBJ2-2; D might be TRBD1 (6 bases). Germline assignment: CDR1 MDHEN and CDR2 SYDVKM. This CDR3 region has 14 residues. The ends were cut back, 4 bases at V and 2 bases at J, with 8 bases in the middle. CDR3 sequence (DNA): TGTGCCAGCAGTTGGACAGTTAACACCGGGGAGCTGTTTTTT. Translating gives CASSWTVNTGELFF.

V usage is TRBV10-3 and J usage is TRBJ2-7; D not certain. V shed 2 bases and J shed 5 bases, with 13 bases lying between them. The length of the CDR3 is 14 residues. CDR1 is ENHRY and CDR2 is SYGVKD in the germline V gene. The CDR3 region has the DNA TGTGCCATCAGTGAGAGCCGGGCCGCGGACGAGCAGTACTTC. Translating it yields CAISESRAADEQYF.

This clone was seen more than once but under ten times. The chain uses TRBV11-2 and TRBJ1-1; possible D gene TRBD1, 5 bases. The V and J ends lost 5 bases and 1 base respectively, with 8 bases between them. From germline, CDR1 is SGHAT and CDR2 FQNNGV. CDR3 length: 13 residues. The CDR3 sequence: CASSQTENTEAFF. As DNA, the CDR3 is TGTGCCAGCAGCCAGACAGAGAACACTGAAGCTTTCTTT.

The rearrangement uses TRBV19 and TRBJ2-5; TRBD2 matches 7 bases. Trimming at V came to 4 bases and at J to 2 bases, leaving 4 bases not matched to a gene. The CDR3 extends over 14 amino acids. Looked up from germline, CDR1 is LNHDA and CDR2 is SQIVND (reference sequence). The CDR3 region has the DNA TGTGCCAGTAGTACCCGAGCGGGACAAGAGACCCAGTACTTC. It yields the protein CASSTRAGQETQYF. Full variable domain (outside the CDR3, taken from reference TRBV19 and TRBJ2-5): DGGITQSPKYLFRKEGQNVTLSCEQNLNHDAMYWYRQDPGQGLRLIYYSQIVNDFQKGDIAEGYSVSREKKESFPLTVTSAQKNPTAFYLCASSTRAGQETQYFGPGTRLLVL.

The chain carries TRBV13 and TRBJ2-1; TRBD1 might be the D (6 bases). V was cut by 2 bases and J by 0 bases, with 8 bases left in between. Looked up from germline, CDR1 is PRHDT and CDR2 is FYEKMQ (reference sequence). This CDR3 contains 15 residues. CDR3 in DNA: TGTGCCAGCAGCTTAACAGGGAGCTCCTACAATGAGCAGTTCTTC. It is translated as CASSLTGSSYNEQFF.

This sequence joins TRBV11-3 and TRBJ1-6, with TRBD1 as a possible D gene (5 bases). Germline V gene lookup returns CDR1 SGHNT and CDR2 YENEEA. CDR3 length: 14 residues. Trimming removed 7 bases from V and 8 bases from J, with 15 bases in between. CDR3 loop: CASTAGGVDSPLHF. The CDR3 bases are TGTGCCAGCACCGCGGGGGGGGTTGATTCACCCCTCCACTTT.

The gene calls are TRBV11-3 and TRBJ1-1; D is uncertain. Germline V gene sequence: CDR1 SGHNT, CDR2 YENEEA. The CDR3 length is 13 residues. Trimming removed 1 base from V and 1 base from J, with 4 bases in between. The DNA of the CDR3 is TGTGCCAGCAGCTTAGGGGCGAACACTGAAGCTTTCTTT. Residues: CASSLGANTEAFF.

The V gene is TRBV7-2, the J gene TRBJ2-1; TRBD1 agrees at 8 bases. The CDR3 runs to 15 residues. Looked up from germline, CDR1 is SGHTA and CDR2 is FQGNSA. The V segment lost 2 bases and the J segment 4 bases; nucleotides outside the gene matches: 4. CDR3 amino acids: CASSLRDRIYNEQFF. CDR3 bases: TGTGCCAGCAGCTTACGGGACAGGATTTACAATGAGCAGTTCTTC.

The chain has TRBV4-3 and TRBJ1-2, with 9 bases lining up with TRBD1. Germline CDR1 and CDR2: LGHNA and YSLEER. V lost 1 base and J lost 4; bases outside the gene matches: 7. The CDR3 runs 16 residues. CDR3 sequence: CASSQGSTGGIYGYTF. The CDR3 DNA sequence: TGCGCCAGCAGCCAAGGGTCGACAGGGGGAATCTATGGCTACACCTTC.

Sample share makes this clone medium-sized. The chain has TRBV7-6 and TRBJ2-3; maybe TRBD2 (5 bases). The CDR3 contains 15 residues. Trimming removed 8 bases at V and 3 bases at J, with 18 bases between. From germline, CDR1 is SGHVS and CDR2 FNYEAQ. The CDR3 DNA is TGTGCCAGCCGGGGTGGGTGGGGTTCGACAGATACGCAGTATTTT. As protein: CASRGGWGSTDTQYF.